One and the same sample provided the 26 T cell receptor beta chains below, sequenced in a study of T cell repertoires in cytomegalovirus infection (dated 2019 in TCRdb). Sequenced on an Illumina HiSeq 1500. TCRdb itself trimmed the public reads at Q25 with fastp, ran MiXCR and retained productive beta chains. Each record represents a unique CDR3 protein, reported with the most common genes and DNA among its rows. Across this sample there are 550,000 to 700,000 distinct CDR3 sequences, with under 45% seen only once. The ten largest clones add up to 48% of the sample. This specimen's treatment or condition label, interpreted: in vitro stimulation with specific CMV peptide epitopes to enrich CMV-specific T cells. For these receptors, no antigen is known. The sample consisted of cultured PBMCs, taken from culture after CMV antigen stimulation. Every receptor here comes from a human donor in good health (CMV status not recorded). Some clones in this sample may be carry-over from other donors' samples.

This clonotype was picked up a small number of times. The chain combines TRBV7-6 with TRBJ2-5; 10 positions agree with TRBD1. The CDR3 loop spans 14 amino acids. Germline trimming cut 2 bases from V and 7 bases from J; bases unmatched to any gene: 4. Germline CDR1 and CDR2: SGHVS and FNYEAQ. The CDR3 is CASSLRGQGMTQYF. DNA for the CDR3: TGTGCCAGCAGCTTAAGGGGACAGGGGATGACCCAGTACTTC.

The chain recombines TRBV12-3 or TRBV12-4 with TRBJ1-1; no firm D call. The V gene lost 6 bases and the J gene lost 1 base, with 15 bases spanning the gap. CDR3 size: 15 residues. This chain's CDR3 is CASSPATVPNTEAFF. The CDR3 DNA follows: TGTGCCAGCAGCCCTGCCACAGTTCCGAACACTGAAGCTTTCTTT.

The gene calls are TRBV18 and TRBJ2-5; TRBD2 agrees at 7 bases. The junction had 15 bases not matched to a gene; V was cut back by 5 bases and J by 3 bases. The CDR3 is 17 amino acids. The V gene's germline CDR1 is KGHSH and CDR2 LQKENI. The CDR3 DNA reads TGTGCCAGCTCAGCTGCGGTTCCCCGGGGGGTCAAAGAGACCCAGTACTTC. Its protein product is CASSAAVPRGVKETQYF.

The CDR3 spells CASTLSSPREQYF. The CDR3 bases are TGTGCCAGCACCCTCAGCAGCCCCAGGGAGCAGTACTTC. The chain employs TRBV6-2 or TRBV6-3 and TRBJ2-7; D is uncertain. The CDR3 is 13 amino acids. Germline CDR1 MNHEY, CDR2 SVGEGT. The germline V and J ends were trimmed by 7 bases and 7 bases, with 17 bases remaining between them.

The chain joins TRBV7-2 to TRBJ2-3; a weak D match, TRBD2 (6 bases). The V end was cut by 5 bases, the J end by 7 bases, with 16 bases between. The germline gives CDR1 SGHTA, CDR2 FQGNSA. The CDR3 extends over 14 amino acids. CDR3 residues: CASSQGLGLHTQYF. The CDR3 coding sequence is TGTGCCAGCAGCCAGGGATTGGGACTCCATACGCAGTATTTT.

The chain links TRBV14 to TRBJ1-5; 9 bases agree with TRBD1. Per the germline V gene, CDR1 is SGHDN and CDR2 is FVKESK. V gave up 2 bases and J gave up 2 bases; unmatched junction bases: 4. The CDR3 sequence is 16 residues long. In DNA form, the CDR3 reads TGTGCCAGCAGCCAATTCACAGGGGGCGGCAATCAGCCCCAGCATTTT. This translates into CASSQFTGGGNQPQHF.

V usage is TRBV23-1 and J usage is TRBJ2-5; weak D call: TRBD1 (7 bases). TRBV23-1 is an open reading frame, and its role is uncertain. The V end was cut by 7 bases, the J end by 0 bases, with 15 bases between. CDR3 size: 15 residues. DNA of the CDR3: TGCGCCAGCAAGGAGGGACAGCCCCACCAAGAGACCCAGTACTTC. Protein sequence: CASKEGQPHQETQYF.

The gene calls are TRBV3-1 and TRBJ1-4; possible D gene TRBD1, 5 bases. In germline, CDR1 is LGHDT, CDR2 YNNKEL (reference sequence). The V gene lost 1 base and the J gene lost 6 bases, with 12 bases spanning the gap. This CDR3 has 15 residues. CDR3 sequence: CASSQVGAWDEKLFF. CDR3 DNA: TGTGCCAGCAGCCAAGTAGGGGCGTGGGATGAAAAACTGTTTTTT.

The J gene is TRBJ2-1, the V gene TRBV7-2, with 8 bases fitting TRBD2. The CDR3 length is 15 residues. J gave up 3 bases and V 6 bases, and 7 bases lay outside the gene matches. Germline V lookup: CDR1 SGHTA, CDR2 FQGNSA. This CDR3 reads CASSFTSGDYNEQFF. In DNA form, the CDR3 reads TGTGCCAGCAGTTTCACTAGCGGAGACTACAATGAGCAGTTCTTC.

The chain employs TRBV27 and TRBJ2-7; TRBD2 might be the D (6 bases). The CDR3 is made up of 15 amino acids. Per the germline V gene, CDR1 is MNHEY and CDR2 is SMNVEV (reference sequence). The ends were cut back, 5 bases at V and 0 bases at J, with 14 bases in the middle. CDR3 region: CASSTSGTHSYEQYF. The CDR3 DNA reads as TGTGCCAGCAGTACCTCCGGGACTCACTCCTACGAGCAGTACTTC.

V usage is TRBV19 and J usage is TRBJ2-2; D is ambiguous. Germline assignment: CDR1 LNHDA and CDR2 SQIVND (reference sequence). The CDR3 totals 16 residues. Trimming removed 5 bases at V and 2 bases at J, with 15 bases between. The CDR3 region has the DNA TGTGCCAGTAGTTTCCTCTCACAAATCAACACCGGGGAGCTGTTTTTT. Translating it yields CASSFLSQINTGELFF.

This chain uses TRBV28 with TRBJ2-7; D assignment may be TRBD1 or TRBD2 (6 bases each). CDR1 and CDR2 (germline): MDHEN, SYDVKM. The V end was cut by 4 bases, the J end by 2 bases, with 15 bases between. The CDR3 consists of 15 residues. Here the CDR3 DNA reads TGTGCCAGCAGTTCTGGGGGGCTACCCCCCTACGAGCAGTACTTC. Amino acids: CASSSGGLPPYEQYF. Full variable domain (outside the CDR3, taken from reference TRBV28 and TRBJ2-7): DVKVTQSSRYLVKRTGEKVFLECVQDMDHENMFWYRQDPGLGLRLIYFSYDVKMKEKGDIPEGYSVSREKKERFSLILESASTNQTSMYLCASSSGGLPPYEQYFGPGTRLTVT.

This clonotype was detected ten times or more. The chain uses TRBV7-2 and TRBJ2-7; maybe TRBD1 (5 bases). The CDR3 runs to 14 residues. V was cut by 5 bases and J by 0 bases, with 11 bases left in between. CDR1 and CDR2 (germline): SGHTA, FQGNSA. The CDR3 DNA reads TGTGCCAGCAGCCCCCAGGGATACTCCTACGAGCAGTACTTC. Protein product: CASSPQGYSYEQYF. The full variable domain, its missing parts supplied by reference TRBV7-2 and TRBJ2-7, is GAGVSQSPSNKVTEKGKDVELRCDPISGHTALYWYRQSLGQGLEFLIYFQGNSAPDKSGLPSDRFSAERTGGSVSTLTIQRTQQEDSAVYLCASSPQGYSYEQYFGPGTRLTVT.

This clonotype was seen more than once but under ten times. The CDR3 region has the DNA TGTGCCAGTAGTATGCGACGGACAGCCATAGATACGCAGTATTTT. This codes for CASSMRRTAIDTQYF. The chain carries TRBV19 and TRBJ2-3; TRBD1 is a possible D gene (6 bases). The V gene lost 3 bases and the J gene lost 5 bases, with 15 bases spanning the gap. The CDR3 loop spans 15 amino acids. The germline V gene encodes CDR1 LNHDA and CDR2 SQIVND (reference sequence).

In its sample, this clonotype was seen a few times. The chain couples TRBV7-6 to TRBJ1-3; maybe TRBD1 (5 bases). CDR1 SGHVS and CDR2 FNYEAQ come from the germline V gene. There are 15 residues in the CDR3. Trimming pared 4 bases from V and 0 bases from J, leaving 10 bases between. In DNA, the CDR3 is TGTGCCAGCAGCTCGGGACTGATCTCTGGAAACACCATATATTTT. Translation: CASSSGLISGNTIYF.

In its sample, this clonotype was seen many times. The V call is TRBV7-8, the J call TRBJ2-6, with 8 nucleotides matching TRBD1. With V trimmed by 5 bases and J by 0 bases, 12 bases remained unmatched. Germline values: CDR1 SGHVS, CDR2 FQNEAQ. This CDR3 has 19 amino acids. As DNA, the CDR3 is TGTGCCAGCAGCACCACGAGACAGGGGAGGATCTCTGGGGCCAACGTCCTGACTTTC. This encodes CASSTTRQGRISGANVLTF.

This chain uses TRBV7-7 with TRBJ2-3; D possibly corresponds to TRBD2 (5 bases). CDR1 is SSHAT and CDR2 is FNYEAQ in the germline V gene (reference sequence). V lost 5 bases and J lost 1, with 25 bases in between. The CDR3 has 19 amino acids. CDR3 nucleotides: TGTGCCAGCAGCCCCACGTATCTTGACGGGAAAGAGGGCACAGATACGCAGTATTTT. Translating it yields CASSPTYLDGKEGTDTQYF. Together with reference TRBV7-7 and TRBJ2-3, the CDR3 gives the full variable domain: GAGVSQSPRYKVTKRGQDVTLRCDPISSHATLYWYQQALGQGPEFLTYFNYEAQPDKSGLPSDRFSAERPEGSISTLTIQRTEQRDSAMYRCASSPTYLDGKEGTDTQYFGPGTRLTVL.

This clonotype was found a few times. DNA of the CDR3: TGCGCCAGCAGCCAAGGATTATCAGGGGGGGCCTTCAATGAGCAGTTCTTC. It is translated as CASSQGLSGGAFNEQFF. The rearrangement uses TRBV4-1 and TRBJ2-1; the D gene could be TRBD1 or TRBD2 (7 bases each). CDR3 length: 17 amino acids. The V gene lost 1 base and the J gene lost 6 bases, with 19 bases spanning the gap. Germline CDR1 is MGHRA and CDR2 is YSYEKL.

In this sample, this clonotype turned up once. This may come from a read error, since a much larger clone is one base off. This CDR3 fails to terminate in the conserved phenylalanine or tryptophan, so it likely reflects a read error. The chain has TRBV7-2 and TRBJ1-6, with 7 nucleotides matching TRBD1. J gave up 4 bases and V 0 bases, and 3 bases lay outside the gene matches. The CDR3 loop spans 16 amino acids. Germline assignment: CDR1 SGHTA and CDR2 FQGNSA. The CDR3 loop is CASSLALTGYNSPLHL. The CDR3, as DNA: TGTGCCAGCAGCTTAGCGCTGACAGGGTATAATTCACCCCTCCACTTG.

This clonotype was detected a few times. The V call is TRBV14, the J call TRBJ2-5; D remains ambiguous. V was shortened by 4 bases and J by 0 bases, with 6 bases between the two germline ends. The germline V gene has CDR1 SGHDN and CDR2 FVKESK. The length of the CDR3 is 13 residues. The CDR3 protein is CASSRHYQETQYF. In nucleotides, the CDR3 is TGTGCCAGCAGCCGGCACTACCAAGAGACCCAGTACTTC. Full variable domain (rest looked up from reference TRBV14 and TRBJ2-5): EAGVTQFPSHSVIEKGQTVTLRCDPISGHDNLYWYRRVMGKEIKFLLHFVKESKQDESGMPNNRFLAERTGGTYSTLKVQPAELEDSGVYFCASSRHYQETQYFGPGTRLLVL.

This chain uses TRBV12-3 or TRBV12-4 with TRBJ1-2; no firm D call. V was cut by 6 bases and J by 4 bases, with 15 bases left in between. This CDR3 contains 14 residues. The CDR3 DNA reads TGTGCCAGCAGCCTCCGGCTCCGGGGCTATGGCTACACCTTC. Its translation: CASSLRLRGYGYTF.

This chain joins TRBV7-2 and TRBJ1-2; possibly TRBD1 for D (5 bases). V shed 4 bases and J shed 4 bases, with 13 bases lying between them. Germline CDR1 and CDR2: SGHTA and FQGNSA. CDR3 length equals 14 residues. The CDR3 here is CASSSGGGLYGYTF. The DNA of the CDR3 is TGTGCCAGCAGCTCGGGCGGGGGTCTCTATGGCTACACCTTC.

This clonotype appeared a few times. The rearrangement uses TRBV7-2 and TRBJ1-5, with D unclear. The CDR3 covers 15 residues. Trimming took off 1 base at V and 5 bases at J, with 12 bases between the two ends. Germline CDR1 and CDR2: SGHTA and FQGNSA. The CDR3 loop is CASSLGGPAYQPQHF. The CDR3 nucleotides are TGTGCCAGCAGCTTAGGAGGGCCAGCTTATCAGCCCCAGCATTTT.

The chain uses TRBV2 and TRBJ2-1; tentative D call: TRBD2 (7 bases). CDR1 SNHLY and CDR2 FYNNEI come from the germline V gene. This CDR3 contains 13 residues. The ends were cut back, 8 bases at V and 7 bases at J, with 15 bases in the middle. CDR3 residues: CASQIEGGNEQFF. The CDR3 region has the DNA TGTGCCAGCCAGATTGAGGGGGGGAATGAGCAGTTCTTC.

This chain connects TRBV7-9 to TRBJ2-7, with 9 positions matching TRBD2. The CDR3 is 15 residues long. Unmatched junction bases numbered 4, after V lost 1 base and J lost 3 bases. From germline, CDR1 is SEHNR and CDR2 FQNEAQ (reference sequence). The CDR3: CASSLEAGGRYEQYF. DNA for the CDR3: TGTGCCAGCAGCTTAGAGGCGGGAGGGCGCTACGAGCAGTACTTC.

The chain combines TRBV11-3 with TRBJ2-2; no clear D. V dropped 4 bases and J dropped 8 bases, with 20 bases sitting between them. CDR3 length: 16 amino acids. Germline CDR1 SGHNT, CDR2 YENEEA. The DNA for the CDR3 is TGTGCCAGCAGCTCACACTCCCCAGGTGACGGAGGGGAGCTGTTTTTT. Translated: CASSSHSPGDGGELFF.